This TCR beta chain was observed in a study of blood T cells in healthy people across ages. This CDR3 has 18 amino acids. The V gene's germline CDR1 is SGDLS and CDR2 YYNGEE. Trimming removed 2 bases from V and 7 bases from J; junction bases left unmatched: 14. A sample-barcoded 5' primer and a J-beta primer mix were used in a second PCR of roughly 6 to 11 cycles. TCRdb fed the 5' RACE reads into MiXCR, producing one record per CDR3 protein. Of approximately 800,000 distinct CDR3 sequences listed, approximately 53% are singletons. V and J are TRBV9 and TRBJ2-2, with TRBD2 matching over 10 bases. The receptor was isolated from a man aged 80 or over in good health. Sequencing input: blood. CDR3 in amino acids: CASSVRPGLAGGVGELFF. Here the CDR3 DNA reads TGTGCCAGCAGCGTCAGGCCAGGATTAGCGGGAGGAGTCGGGGAGCTGTTTTTT.